This TCR beta chain was sequenced during a study of blood T cell repertoires in COVID-19 (dated by TCRdb to about 2020). General notes on the study: The collaborator samples originated in the United States, Italy and Spain and spanned the acute and convalescent phases of COVID-19. The material from the prospective study consisted of cDNA or gDNA derived from T cells, B-cell-depleted T cells, or PBMCs. Subjects who had been exposed to COVID-19, were actively infected with it, or had recovered from it provided the deeply sampled blood TCRbeta repertoires that made up the dataset. The repertoires were released in a freely available public database meant as a resource for research on the immune response to SARS-CoV-2. The samples were drawn from the first 160 participants of the ongoing ImmuneRACE study and from more than 1,000 subjects provided by 6 global collaborators. Sample metadata almost always included a de-identified subject ID, COVID-19 status, age in years and sex. HLA class I and class II types, where available, came from metadata supplied by the sample provider rather than from assay-based typing. Broad study findings and their caveats: How much clinical and demographic metadata was included differed by source and by participant, and the metadata was provided uncurated.

The immunoSEQ Assay, a bias-controlled multiplex PCR, was used to amplify TCRbeta CDR3 regions from genomic DNA. On the authors' methods: Within the assay, amplification of reference gene primers was used to estimate how many nucleated cells each sample contained. Sequence reads were collapsed and filtered to measure the absolute abundance of every unique TCRbeta CDR3 rearrangement. Productive Simpson clonality was computed per sample as the square root of Simpson's diversity index over productive rearrangements. The immuneACCESS repertoire file appears here via TCRdb, limited to in-frame rearrangements. These files lack a portion of the clones; in checked studies, under half of the deficit traces to unresolved V genes, and the cause of the others is not known. V and J calls plus clone size are reproduced from that table; the DNA served to infer D and trimming. For this sample there are approximately 190,000 clones; about four fifths appear just once. The top ten clones comprise around 6.9% of the sample.

Trimming accounts for 3 bases at V and 4 bases at J, while the number of junction bases matched to no gene is 9. Counted from cysteine to phenylalanine, this CDR3 has 15 amino acids. This entry keeps only the CDR3 DNA: 45 bases, framed from base 1. According to the germline V gene, CDR1 reads SQVTM and CDR2 reads ANQGSEA. The collaborating institutions used their own protocols to collect whole blood in K2EDTA tubes. For TCRbeta analysis, collaborators shipped samples in one of three forms: frozen whole blood, isolated PBMCs, or DNA extracted from either of those sample types. Remarks on this clone: Its antigen target is currently unknown. The record has no base qualities; no much larger clone is one base away.

The source of this sequence is a man aged 55 to 70 with acute or convalescent COVID-19. Material: peripheral blood. The V and J segments used are TRBV29-1 and TRBJ2-1; 7 of the junction bases match TRBD2. In nucleotides, the sequence is TGCAGCGTTGAGGGTTTCGGGAGGAAATACAATGAGCAGTTCTTC. It translates as CSVEGFGRKYNEQFF.